The clone carrying this TCR beta chain was seen a handful of times. What it binds is unknown. These data come from a study of T-cell memory formation after mild COVID-19. Each CDR3 protein is one row after TCRdb ran MiXCR on the 5' RACE reads. The repertoire includes around 320,000 distinct CDR3 sequences, around 30% of them detected once, and approximately 12% sits in the top ten. With V trimmed by 6 bases and J by 6 bases, 13 bases remained unmatched. This CDR3 comprises 15 residues. From germline, CDR1 is SQVTM and CDR2 ANQGSEA. Study results and limitations: Contracting clones from day 15 to 85 had balanced CD4/CD8; later expanders favoured CD4+. Detection of some responders pre-infection suggested pre-existing cross-reactive memory T cells participated.

Sequencing was performed on PBMCs or a T cell subset sorted from them (not recorded which). The sequence derives from an adult woman who had mild COVID-19 (a few samples of this study predate the infection). Cell type and time point are not known. The chain recombines TRBV29-1 with TRBJ1-1; 10 bases match TRBD1. Here the CDR3 reads CSVTGTGEGWAEAFF. The DNA for the CDR3 is TGCAGCGTGACCGGGACAGGGGAAGGTTGGGCTGAAGCTTTCTTT.